These T cell receptor beta chains were read from a single sample in a study of blood T cell repertoires in COVID-19. Assay used: immunoSEQ multiplex PCR; TCRdb lists only in-frame clones, some missing. The profile covers 200,000 to 250,000 clones, with around 86% appearing a single time and 10% taken by the ten largest. The sequencing sample was made of peripheral blood. The receptors originated from a woman aged 50 to 60 with COVID-19, enrolled during active disease. The CDR3 runs from the conserved cysteine through the conserved F or W. D genes are given only for firm matches. Some rows mark clone size as missing; the rest say once, few, many or name a class of expanded clone.

TRBV14	TRBJ1-2	-	-	TGTGCCAGCAGCCAATTAACAGCCTATGGCTACACCTTC	CASSQLTAYGYTF
TRBV27	TRBJ2-2	few	-	TGTGCCAGCAGGGGGCAGACGAACACCGGGGAGCTGTTTTTT	CASRGQTNTGELFF
TRBV19	TRBJ1-2	-	-	TGTGCCAGTAGTACAGGGCGCAAAGCTAACTATGGCTACACCTTC	CASSTGRKANYGYTF
TRBV6-1	TRBJ1-1	-	-	TGTGCCAGCAGTGAATTAAGGGGTGACACTGAAGCTTTCTTT	CASSELRGDTEAFF
TRBV4-1	TRBJ2-3	-	-	TGCGCCAGCAGCCGAGGTCCAGATACGCAGTATTTT	CASSRGPDTQYF
TRBV6-2/TRBV6-3	TRBJ2-1	-	-	TGTGCCAGCAGTTACTGGAGGGACCCTAGCTCCTACAATGAGCAGTTCTTC	CASSYWRDPSSYNEQFF
TRBV10-2	TRBJ1-6	-	TRBD1	TGCGCCAGCAGTGAGACAAGAGGGACAGTAGGTAGTTCACCCCTCCACTTT	CASSETRGTVGSSPLHF
TRBV28	TRBJ1-2	-	TRBD1	TGTGCCAGCAGCTGGGACAGTCCGACCTATGGCTACACCTTC	CASSWDSPTYGYTF
TRBV5-1	TRBJ2-1	few	TRBD1	TGCGCCAGCAGCTTCGGACAGGGGGCTAACAATGAGCAGTTCTTC	CASSFGQGANNEQFF
TRBV5-1	TRBJ1-1	-	TRBD1	TGCGCCAGCAGCACTGACAGGGGGCGGAACACTGAAGCTTTCTTT	CASSTDRGRNTEAFF
TRBV6-2/TRBV6-3	TRBJ1-1	few	TRBD1	TGTGCCAGCAGTTACTCGACAGGGAGAAATTTTAGGACTGAAGCTTTCTTT	CASSYSTGRNFRTEAFF
TRBV7-8	TRBJ1-2	-	-	TGTGCCAGCAGCTTGGACTTCGACTATGGCTACACCTTC	CASSLDFDYGYTF
TRBV7-9	TRBJ2-3	-	TRBD2	TGTGCCAGCAGCACTGTGATAGCGGGGGGCACAGATACGCAGTATTTT	CASSTVIAGGTDTQYF
TRBV7-2	TRBJ2-3	-	-	TGTGCCAGCAGCTTATATGGTGTTGGGGCAGACACAGATACGCAGTATTTT	CASSLYGVGADTDTQYF
TRBV2	TRBJ2-2	-	-	TGTGCCATCCGGGATTGGGTTTCTGCCGGGGAGCTGTTTTTT	CAIRDWVSAGELFF
TRBV12-3/TRBV12-4	TRBJ1-2	-	-	TGTGCCAGCAGTTTTCGACAGGCCTATGGCTACACCTTC	CASSFRQAYGYTF
TRBV27	TRBJ2-1	-	-	TGTGCCAGCAGTTTCCCGGGAGTGGATGAGCAGTTCTTC	CASSFPGVDEQFF
TRBV18	TRBJ1-1	-	-	TGTGCCAGCTCACCCGTCGGGGGCACTGAAGCTTTCTTT	CASSPVGGTEAFF
TRBV7-2	TRBJ2-7	once	TRBD2	TGTGCCAGCAGCCAAATTGGCGGGGGGGCGGCCGCCGAGCAGTACTTC	CASSQIGGGAAAEQYF
TRBV19	TRBJ2-1	once	TRBD2	TGTGCCAGTAGTCTTCTAGCGGGGGAAAATGAGCAGTTCTTC	CASSLLAGENEQFF
TRBV6-5	TRBJ2-2	-	TRBD2	TGTGCCAGCAGGGGGACTAGCGGGAGTCCCGGGGAGCTGTTTTTT	CASRGTSGSPGELFF
TRBV28	TRBJ1-2	-	TRBD1	TGTGCCACCCGACAGGGACACTTCTATAACTATGGCTACACCTTC	CATRQGHFYNYGYTF
TRBV5-1	TRBJ2-3	-	TRBD2	TGCGCCAGCAGCTTTCTAGCGGGGGGAACAGATACGCAGTATTTT	CASSFLAGGTDTQYF
TRBV4-3	TRBJ1-4	-	-	TGCGCCAGCAGCCAAGATACAGGGAAGAAACTGTTTTTT	CASSQDTGKKLFF
TRBV12-5	TRBJ1-5	-	-	TGTGCTAGTGGTTGGGGGCAGCCAGGGGCTACCTCCCCGAAACAGCCCCAGCATTTT	CASGWGQPGATSPKQPQHF
TRBV18	TRBJ1-1	once	-	TGTGCCAGCTCCCCCAAGGGGGAAGCTTTCTTT	CASSPKGEAFF
TRBV27	TRBJ2-3	-	TRBD2	TGTGCCAGCGTTCCGTGGCTTGGGACTAGCGGGGGGGCGGATACGCAGTATTTT	CASVPWLGTSGGADTQYF
TRBV6-5	TRBJ2-5	-	-	TGTGCCAGCACTACGACTAGACTTGTCTACTTC	CASTTTRLVYF
TRBV5-1	TRBJ2-3	-	TRBD1	TGCGCCAGCAAGGACAGGGGGTCGAGCACAGATACGCAGTATTTT	CASKDRGSSTDTQYF
TRBV29-1	TRBJ2-2	-	-	TGCAGCGTTGGGGGAGGTCCGAACACCGGGGAGCTGTTTTTT	CSVGGGPNTGELFF
TRBV6-5	TRBJ2-2	-	TRBD2	TGTGCCAGCAGTTTCGGACTAGCGGTCATCGGGGAGCTGTTTTTT	CASSFGLAVIGELFF
TRBV29-1	TRBJ2-3	once	TRBD2	TGCAGCGCCTTGACTAGCGGGGGGCGCACAGATACGCAGTATTTT	CSALTSGGRTDTQYF
TRBV30	TRBJ2-1	once	TRBD2	TGTGCCTGGAGTGCAGGGCGGACTAGCGGGGACGGAGATGAGCAGTTCTTC	CAWSAGRTSGDGDEQFF
TRBV7-8	TRBJ2-3	once	TRBD1	TGTGCCAGCAGCCCTAGGGGGCGGACAGATACGCAGTATTTT	CASSPRGRTDTQYF
TRBV12-5	TRBJ1-1	-	-	TGTGCTAGTGGTTTGGCAGGGGTTGTAGCTTTCTTT	CASGLAGVVAFF
TRBV5-5	TRBJ2-7	-	TRBD1	TGTGCCAGCAGCCTCAGGGACAGGGAGGTATTCTGGGCGCAGTACTTC	CASSLRDREVFWAQYF
TRBV12-3/TRBV12-4	TRBJ2-5	-	-	TGTGCCAGCAGTTTGCGGCAGCAAGAGACCCAGTACTTC	CASSLRQQETQYF
TRBV11-3	TRBJ1-1	-	-	TGTGCCAGCAGGTGGAGAGGGTTGGACACTGAAGCTTTCTTT	CASRWRGLDTEAFF